This T cell receptor beta chain is from a study of blood T cell repertoires in COVID-19. Study-level background: Specimens from acute and convalescent COVID-19 originated in the United States, Italy and Spain. T cells, B-cell-depleted T cells, or PBMCs provided the cDNA or gDNA that served as material.

Participants had their cohort set by participant-reported clinical history. Recovery among Cohort 3 donors was established by two negative PCRs, clearance, or symptom resolution. The data were produced by immunoSEQ multiplex PCR, yet TCRdb's version contains in-frame clones alone and is incomplete. The profile shows about 400,000 clones, approximately 89% of them singletons. The receptor's source is a young woman who had recovered from COVID-19. Sample: PBMCs or T cells enriched from blood (not recorded which).

CDR3 in amino acids: CATSVEAGNTIYF. DNA of the CDR3: TGTGCCACCAGCGTCGAGGCTGGAAACACCATATATTTT. This chain uses TRBV15 with TRBJ1-3; D is uncertain. The CDR3 is 13 amino acids. V lost 5 bases to trimming and J lost 2 bases, with 7 bases between them. Germline V gives CDR1 LNHNV, CDR2 YYDKDF (reference sequence).